The source of this T cell receptor beta chain is a study of blood T cell repertoires in COVID-19. Data came from immunoSEQ multiplex PCR; TCRdb stores just in-frame clones and leaves some out. This sample has a few hundred thousand clones, with 65% to 85% found just once. The CDR3 has 15 residues. The ends lost 4 bases at V and 2 bases at J; junction bases unmatched: 8. The V gene's germline CDR1 is SGHRS and CDR2 YFSETQ. This TCR was sampled from a woman between 35 and 50 years old with acute COVID-19. This chain joins TRBV5-1 and TRBJ1-1; 7 nucleotides line up with TRBD1. Sequencing was performed on PBMCs or T cells enriched from blood (not recorded which). CDR3 nucleotide sequence: TGCGCCAGCAGCGTTACGGGGACAGCCAACACTGAAGCTTTCTTT. Its protein is CASSVTGTANTEAFF.